These T cell receptor beta chains were read from a single sample in a study of beta chain features in type 1 diabetes. The protocol was immunoSEQ multiplex PCR, while the TCRdb copy is restricted to in-frame clones and leaves out a portion. Among approximately 44,000 clones listed, about 51% were seen once. Sequenced sample: Tregs from blood. The receptors stem from a woman aged 18-29 years in good health. Each CDR3 is given with its conserved first and last residue. The order of the fields is J gene, V gene, clone size, D gene, CDR3 protein, CDR3 DNA. D genes are given only for firm matches. The size field is filled for only some rows; it gives once, few, many or a size class.

TRBJ2-7 TRBV7-3 few TRBD1 CASSSDRGLFEEQYF TGTGCCAGCAGCTCCGACAGGGGGTTATTTGAGGAGCAGTACTTC
TRBJ2-1 TRBV2 NA NA CASSPERGFEQFF TGTGCCAGCAGCCCTGAACGGGGGTTCGAGCAGTTCTTC
TRBJ1-1 TRBV11-2 few TRBD1 CATKGQLNTEAFF TGTGCCACCAAGGGACAGTTGAACACTGAAGCTTTCTTT
TRBJ2-7 TRBV28 NA NA CAGGGAYEQYF TGTGCCGGGGGGGGCGCCTACGAGCAGTACTTC
TRBJ2-2 TRBV7-2 NA NA CASSLVARLNTGELFF TGTGCCAGCAGCTTAGTGGCGCGGCTGAACACCGGGGAGCTGTTTTTT
TRBJ2-5 TRBV7-2 NA NA CASKVGGQETQYF TGTGCCAGCAAGGTCGGGGGTCAAGAGACCCAGTACTTC
TRBJ2-3 TRBV7-3 NA NA CASSLPGFTDTQYF TGTGCCAGCAGCTTACCCGGGTTCACAGATACGCAGTATTTT
TRBJ2-7 TRBV28 NA NA CASSLGLPRDEQYF TGTGCCAGCAGTTTGGGTCTCCCGAGGGACGAGCAGTACTTC
TRBJ2-1 TRBV27 few NA CASSLEAYNEQFF TGTGCCAGCAGTTTGGAGGCCTACAATGAGCAGTTCTTC
TRBJ1-1 TRBV30 NA NA CAWRQRMNTEAFF TGTGCCTGGCGACAGAGAATGAACACTGAAGCTTTCTTT
TRBJ1-4 TRBV29-1 few TRBD1 CSVTGGAREKLFF TGCAGCGTTACAGGGGGCGCAAGGGAAAAACTGTTTTTT
TRBJ2-7 TRBV18 NA TRBD2 CASSESSGTRSYEQYF TGTGCCAGCTCAGAAAGCTCCGGGACTAGATCCTACGAGCAGTACTTC
TRBJ2-1 TRBV4-2 NA NA CASSQARGNEQFF TGTGCCAGCAGCCAAGCTCGCGGTAATGAGCAGTTCTTC
TRBJ2-7 TRBV30 few NA CAWMGDYEQYF TGTGCCTGGATGGGGGACTACGAGCAGTACTTC
TRBJ1-4 TRBV7-9 few TRBD1 CASSLGDRVGEKLFF TGTGCCAGCAGCTTAGGGGACAGGGTCGGTGAAAAACTGTTTTTT
TRBJ1-2 TRBV2 once NA CATTGQSYGYTF TGTGCCACCACCGGACAGTCCTATGGCTACACCTTC
TRBJ1-2 TRBV28 NA NA CASSRGGPVGYTF TGTGCCAGCAGCCGGGGGGGTCCGGTTGGCTACACCTTC
TRBJ2-1 TRBV5-1 NA TRBD2 CASSFLLAGEDEQFF TGCGCCAGCAGCTTCCTACTAGCGGGAGAGGATGAGCAGTTCTTC
TRBJ2-3 TRBV5-1 NA TRBD2 CASSFGTSGVPDTQYF TGCGCCAGCAGCTTTGGAACTAGCGGAGTTCCAGATACGCAGTATTTT
TRBJ2-3 TRBV6-4 NA NA CASSPHGSGSTDTQYF TGTGCCAGCAGCCCCCACGGGAGCGGCAGCACAGATACGCAGTATTTT
TRBJ2-1 TRBV5-4 NA TRBD2 CASSFGGRGVNNEQFF TGTGCCAGCAGCTTCGGCGGGAGGGGGGTAAACAATGAGCAGTTCTTC
TRBJ2-7 TRBV7-2 NA TRBD2 CASIPGTRVPGEQYF TGTGCCAGCATTCCCGGGACTAGGGTTCCGGGTGAGCAGTACTTC
TRBJ2-7 TRBV7-3 NA NA CASSLVLSSYEQYF TGTGCCAGCAGCTTAGTTCTGAGCTCCTACGAGCAGTACTTC
TRBJ2-7 TRBV10-3 few NA CAISPIQGPEQYF TGTGCCATCAGTCCCATTCAGGGTCCCGAGCAGTACTTC
TRBJ2-1 TRBV6-4 NA NA CASSERARGNTNEQFF TGTGCCAGCAGTGAACGAGCTAGAGGGAATACAAATGAGCAGTTCTTC
TRBJ2-7 TRBV2 few NA CASIFGLPVEQYF TGTGCCAGCATTTTTGGACTTCCCGTCGAGCAGTACTTC
TRBJ2-5 TRBV9 NA NA CASSVGQVQFKETQYF TGTGCCAGCAGCGTAGGCCAGGTCCAATTCAAAGAGACCCAGTACTTC
TRBJ2-1 TRBV7-2 medium-sized TRBD2 CASSSTRLAEQFF TGTGCCAGCAGCTCAACGAGACTAGCGGAGCAGTTCTTC
TRBJ2-4 TRBV7-8 NA NA CASSLPAENIQYF TGTGCCAGCAGCTTACCCGCAGAAAACATTCAGTACTTC
TRBJ1-6 TRBV30 NA TRBD1 CAWGQGNSPLHF TGTGCCTGGGGACAGGGAAATTCACCCCTCCACTTT
TRBJ2-3 TRBV30 few TRBD1 CAWSRPGGLRTDTQYF TGTGCCTGGAGTAGACCAGGGGGCCTTCGCACAGATACGCAGTATTTT
TRBJ2-7 TRBV7-2 NA NA CASSFQGRAFPYEQYF TGTGCCAGCAGCTTTCAAGGCAGGGCCTTTCCCTACGAGCAGTACTTC
TRBJ2-5 TRBV18 NA NA CASSPPGQFQETQYF TGTGCCAGCTCACCACCGGGGCAGTTCCAAGAGACCCAGTACTTC
TRBJ2-1 TRBV13 NA NA CASSLGGGGYSLKQFF TGTGCCAGCAGCTTAGGTGGAGGGGGCTACTCCCTCAAGCAGTTCTTC
TRBJ2-5 TRBV7-9 NA NA CASSKGGLQETQYF TGTGCCAGCAGCAAAGGGGGTCTGCAAGAGACCCAGTACTTC
TRBJ1-2 TRBV5-1 once TRBD1 CASSLPGQGYYGYTF TGCGCCAGCAGCTTACCGGGACAGGGGTACTATGGCTACACCTTC
TRBJ1-1 TRBV30 NA TRBD1 CAWRGTANMNTEAFF TGTGCCTGGAGAGGGACAGCGAATATGAACACTGAAGCTTTCTTT
TRBJ1-5 TRBV28 NA NA CASSSTTGYSNQPQHF TGTGCCAGCAGTTCAACGACAGGCTATAGCAATCAGCCCCAGCATTTT
TRBJ1-2 TRBV7-9 few TRBD1 CASSLLRDRVPYGYTF TGTGCCAGCAGCTTACTCCGGGACAGGGTCCCCTATGGCTACACCTTC
TRBJ2-7 TRBV6-1 NA TRBD2 CASKIAGAYEQYF TGTGCCAGTAAGATAGCGGGAGCCTACGAGCAGTACTTC
TRBJ2-5 TRBV6-6 NA NA CASSYGGRAQETQYF TGTGCCAGCAGTTACGGAGGAAGGGCCCAAGAGACCCAGTACTTC
TRBJ2-7 TRBV18 NA TRBD2 CASSKGLAGEQYF TGTGCCAGCTCAAAGGGACTAGCGGGAGAGCAGTACTTC
TRBJ2-1 TRBV7-9 once TRBD2 CASSRGLAGGFGEQFF TGTGCCAGCAGCAGGGGACTAGCGGGAGGATTCGGTGAGCAGTTCTTC
TRBJ1-1 TRBV15 once NA CATSRVATGNTEAFF TGTGCCACCAGCAGAGTGGCAACAGGGAACACTGAAGCTTTCTTT
TRBJ2-7 TRBV5-4 NA TRBD1 CASSLGGGKAYEQYF TGTGCCAGCAGTCTAGGGGGCGGCAAAGCCTACGAGCAGTACTTC
TRBJ2-7 TRBV6-6 few NA CASSYSTVYEQYF TGTGCCAGCAGTTACTCAACAGTCTACGAGCAGTACTTC
TRBJ1-3 TRBV5-6 NA NA CASSTWRPGTGNTIYF TGTGCCAGCAGCACTTGGCGGCCAGGGACTGGAAACACCATATATTTT
TRBJ2-1 TRBV7-9 few NA CASSLREISYNEQFF TGTGCCAGCAGCTTACGGGAGATCTCCTACAATGAGCAGTTCTTC
TRBJ2-3 TRBV4-1 NA NA CASSQDPPQGTFTDTQYF TGCGCCAGCAGCCAAGATCCCCCACAGGGTACCTTCACAGATACGCAGTATTTT
TRBJ1-1 TRBV5-1 few NA CASSLITGNTEAFF TGCGCCAGCAGCTTGATAACAGGGAACACTGAAGCTTTCTTT
TRBJ2-3 TRBV13 NA NA CASSLGQRFGLDTQYF TGTGCCAGCAGCTTAGGGCAGCGTTTCGGTTTAGATACGCAGTATTTT
TRBJ1-1 TRBV5-1 NA NA CASSLGSLTPNAEAFF TGCGCCAGCAGCTTGGGGTCCTTAACTCCGAACGCTGAAGCTTTCTTT
TRBJ1-2 TRBV5-6 NA TRBD1 CASSLPTGGEGYGYTF TGTGCCAGCAGCTTACCGACAGGGGGCGAGGGCTATGGCTACACCTTC
TRBJ2-7 TRBV10-3 many NA CATRRSYEQYF TGTGCCACTAGGCGCTCCTACGAGCAGTACTTC
TRBJ2-7 TRBV28 NA TRBD2 CATIFPGLAGSEQYF TGTGCAACGATATTCCCCGGGCTAGCGGGATCCGAGCAGTACTTC
TRBJ1-1 TRBV5-1 few TRBD1 CASTGQGVAMNTEAFF TGCGCCAGCACCGGACAGGGGGTTGCGATGAACACTGAAGCTTTCTTT
TRBJ2-7 TRBV6-5 NA TRBD1 CASSSGTGREQYF TGTGCCAGCAGTTCGGGGACAGGGCGGGAGCAGTACTTC
TRBJ2-1 TRBV29-1 NA TRBD2 CSVGLAGDRIMSSYNEQFF TGCAGCGTTGGACTAGCGGGAGACCGCATTATGAGCTCCTACAATGAGCAGTTCTTC
TRBJ2-7 TRBV18 NA TRBD1 CASSVGQGEAHEQYF TGTGCCAGCTCAGTGGGACAGGGGGAAGCCCACGAGCAGTACTTC